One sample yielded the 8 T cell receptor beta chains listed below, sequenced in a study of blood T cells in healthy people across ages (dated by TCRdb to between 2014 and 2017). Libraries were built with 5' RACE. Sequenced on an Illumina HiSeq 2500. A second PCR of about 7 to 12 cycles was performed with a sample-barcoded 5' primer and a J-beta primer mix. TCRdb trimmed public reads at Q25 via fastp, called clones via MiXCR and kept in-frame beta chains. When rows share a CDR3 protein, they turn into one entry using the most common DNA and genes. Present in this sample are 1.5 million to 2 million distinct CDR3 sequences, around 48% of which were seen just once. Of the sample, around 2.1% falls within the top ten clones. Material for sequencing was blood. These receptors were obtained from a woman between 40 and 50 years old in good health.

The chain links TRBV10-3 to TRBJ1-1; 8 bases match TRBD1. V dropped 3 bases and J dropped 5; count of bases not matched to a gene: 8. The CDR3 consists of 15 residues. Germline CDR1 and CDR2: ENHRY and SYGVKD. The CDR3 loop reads CAISDSGQDGTEAFF. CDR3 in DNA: TGTGCCATCAGTGACTCGGGACAGGACGGTACTGAAGCTTTCTTT.

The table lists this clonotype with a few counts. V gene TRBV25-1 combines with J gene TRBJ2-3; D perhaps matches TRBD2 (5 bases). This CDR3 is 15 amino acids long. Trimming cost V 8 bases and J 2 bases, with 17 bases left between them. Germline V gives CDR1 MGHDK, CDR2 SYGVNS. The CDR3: CASSTLSGNTDTQYF. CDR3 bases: TGTGCCAGCTCTACTCTGAGCGGAAACACAGATACGCAGTATTTT. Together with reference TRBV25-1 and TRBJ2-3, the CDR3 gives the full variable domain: EADIYQTPRYLVIGTGKKITLECSQTMGHDKMYWYQQDPGMELHLIHYSYGVNSTEKGDLSSESTVSRIRTEHFPLTLESARPSHTSQYLCASSTLSGNTDTQYFGPGTRLTVL.

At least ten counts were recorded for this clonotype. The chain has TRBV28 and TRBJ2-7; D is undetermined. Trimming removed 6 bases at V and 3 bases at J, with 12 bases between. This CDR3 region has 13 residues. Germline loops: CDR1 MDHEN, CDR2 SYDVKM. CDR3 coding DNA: TGTGCCAGCAGCTCTGGACGGGTCTACGAGCAGTACTTC. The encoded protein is CASSSGRVYEQYF.

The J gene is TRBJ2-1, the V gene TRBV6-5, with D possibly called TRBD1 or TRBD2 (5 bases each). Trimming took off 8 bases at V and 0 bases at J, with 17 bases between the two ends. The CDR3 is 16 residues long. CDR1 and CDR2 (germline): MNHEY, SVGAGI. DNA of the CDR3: TGTGCCAGCTCTACGGGGCAGGGTTTCTCCTACAATGAGCAGTTCTTC. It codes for CASSTGQGFSYNEQFF.

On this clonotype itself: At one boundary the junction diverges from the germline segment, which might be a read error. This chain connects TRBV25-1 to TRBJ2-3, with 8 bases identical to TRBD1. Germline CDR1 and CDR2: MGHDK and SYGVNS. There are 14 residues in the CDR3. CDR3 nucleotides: TGTGCTAGCAGTGAGGCAGGGGGCGTAGATACGCAGTATTTT. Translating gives CASSEAGGVDTQYF.

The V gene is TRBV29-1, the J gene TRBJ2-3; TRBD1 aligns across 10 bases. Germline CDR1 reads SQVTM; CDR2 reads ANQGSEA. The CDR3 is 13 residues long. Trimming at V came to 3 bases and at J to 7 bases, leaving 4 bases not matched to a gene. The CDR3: CSVDPTGGHTQYF. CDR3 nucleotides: TGCAGCGTTGACCCGACAGGGGGCCATACGCAGTATTTT.

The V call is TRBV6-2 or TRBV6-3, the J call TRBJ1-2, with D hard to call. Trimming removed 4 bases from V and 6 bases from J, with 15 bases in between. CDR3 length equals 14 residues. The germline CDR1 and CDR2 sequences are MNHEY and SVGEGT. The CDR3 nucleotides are TGTGCCAGCAGTTTCTGGCCGGAGAAAGATGGCTACACCTTC. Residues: CASSFWPEKDGYTF.

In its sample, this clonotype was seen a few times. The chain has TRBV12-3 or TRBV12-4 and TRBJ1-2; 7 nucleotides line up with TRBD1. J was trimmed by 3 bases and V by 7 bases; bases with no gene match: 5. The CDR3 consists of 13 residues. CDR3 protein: CASTLGQDYGYTF. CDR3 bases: TGTGCCAGCACCTTAGGACAGGACTATGGCTACACCTTC.